A single T cell receptor (beta chain) is shown here with its context. Patients picked for sequencing had shown CD8+CD57+ cell expansion detected by flow cytometry. The template used for profiling TCR beta VDJ and CDR3 was genomic DNA. TCRdb processed the reads anew with MiXCR; each CDR3 protein has one entry. There are 200,000 to 250,000 distinct CDR3 sequences in the sample; approximately 65% occur only once, and 58% lies in the top ten. Germline V gives CDR1 SNHLY, CDR2 FYNNEI. The V and J ends lost 6 bases and 3 bases, in that order; junction bases with no gene match: 7. The CDR3 consists of 16 residues. The data originate from a study of CD8+CD57+ T cells in acquired aplastic anemia.

This TCR came from a human donor with aplastic anemia. Sequenced: sorted CD4+, CD8+, or CD8+CD57+ T cells (not recorded which) from PBMCs. This chain connects TRBV2 to TRBJ2-1; TRBD2 agrees at 11 bases. Here the CDR3 reads CASSGSSGRDYNEQFF. CDR3 coding DNA: TGTGCCAGCAGCGGGAGTAGCGGGAGGGACTACAATGAGCAGTTCTTC. Using reference TRBV2 and TRBJ2-1 for the parts outside the CDR3, the full variable domain is EPEVTQTPSHQVTQMGQEVILRCVPISNHLYFYWYRQILGQKVEFLVSFYNNEISEKSEIFDDQFSVERPDGSNFTLKIRSTKLEDSAMYFCASSGSSGRDYNEQFFGPGTRLTVL.